The source of this TCR beta chain is a study of T cells in Graves' hyperthyroidism and ophthalmopathy. Findings and caveats of the study: Appearing also in blood were most of the thyroid clonotypes expanded above 0.001.

Comment on this clonotype: Antigen specificity is unknown.

RNA transcripts provided the source from which TCR beta CDR3 regions were amplified. During a first-round RT-PCR of the TCR CDR3, the HTBI primer set was used. TCRdb passed the multiplex PCR reads through MiXCR, listing each CDR3 protein once. The repertoire includes 530,000 or so distinct CDR3 sequences, about half of them detected once, and approximately 7.5% sits in the top ten. With 4 bases removed from V and 6 bases from J, the gap between germline ends came to 13 bases. CDR1 is LGHNA and CDR2 is YNFKEQ in the germline V gene. The CDR3 covers 13 residues. The sample consisted of peripheral blood or thyroid tissue (not recorded which). The V call is TRBV4-2, the J call TRBJ2-7; a weak D match, TRBD2 (5 bases). The source of this sequence is a woman under 30 with Graves' hyperthyroidism. Here the CDR3 reads CASSREGSTEQYF. The CDR3 coding sequence is TGTGCCAGCAGCCGAGAAGGGAGTACCGAGCAGTACTTC.